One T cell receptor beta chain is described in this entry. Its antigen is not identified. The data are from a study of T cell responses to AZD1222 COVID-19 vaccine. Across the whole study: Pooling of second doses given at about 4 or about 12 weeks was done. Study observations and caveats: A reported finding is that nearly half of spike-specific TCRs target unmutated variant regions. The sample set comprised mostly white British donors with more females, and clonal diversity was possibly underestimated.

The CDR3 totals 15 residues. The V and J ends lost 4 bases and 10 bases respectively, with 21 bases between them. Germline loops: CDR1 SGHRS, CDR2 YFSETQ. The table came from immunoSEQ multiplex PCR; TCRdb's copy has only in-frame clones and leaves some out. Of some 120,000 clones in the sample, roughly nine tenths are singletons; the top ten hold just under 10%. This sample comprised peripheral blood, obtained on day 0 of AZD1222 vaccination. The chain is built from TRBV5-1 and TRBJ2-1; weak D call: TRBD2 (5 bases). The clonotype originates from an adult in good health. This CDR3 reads CASSPSGAYGGEQFF. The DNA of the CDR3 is TGCGCCAGCAGCCCGAGCGGTGCTTATGGTGGCGAGCAGTTCTTC.